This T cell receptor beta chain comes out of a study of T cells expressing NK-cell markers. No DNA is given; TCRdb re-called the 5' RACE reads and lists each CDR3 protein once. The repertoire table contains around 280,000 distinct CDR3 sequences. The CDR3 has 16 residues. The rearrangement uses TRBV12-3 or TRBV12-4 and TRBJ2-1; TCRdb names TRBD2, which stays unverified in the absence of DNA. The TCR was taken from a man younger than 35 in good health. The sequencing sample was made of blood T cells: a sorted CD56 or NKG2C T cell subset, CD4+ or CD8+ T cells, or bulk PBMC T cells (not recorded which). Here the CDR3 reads CASSFEHSGYYNEQFF.